The T cell receptor (beta chain) described here comes from a study of T-cell memory formation after mild COVID-19. Study-level background: Clusters of TCRs were largely donor specific. Whole-study results and caveats: The SARS-CoV-2 specificity of second-wave clones reaching peak at day 37 remained unverified. Some responding clones appeared in pre-infection memory, suggesting cross-reactive memory joined.

The sample holds a few counts of this clonotype. The antigen is unknown. TCRdb recomputed calls from the 5' RACE reads with MiXCR, one row per CDR3 protein. Of over 350,000 distinct CDR3 sequences in the sample, 20% to 25% are singletons; the top ten hold 7.5% to 10%. The CDR3 runs to 14 residues. V lost 2 bases, J lost 6 bases, and 14 bases lay in between. CDR1 and CDR2 (germline): DFQATT, SNEGSKA (reference sequence). The sample was PBMCs or a T cell subset sorted from them (not recorded which). The chain joins TRBV20-1 to TRBJ2-1, with a possible D match to TRBD2 (5 bases). The TCR originated in an adult woman who had mild COVID-19 (a few samples of this study predate the infection). Cell type and time point are not known. The CDR3 loop reads CSARPWEGGNEQFF. The CDR3 region has the DNA TGCAGTGCTAGACCATGGGAAGGAGGCAATGAGCAGTTCTTC.